This record concerns one TCR beta chain sequence. From the RT-PCR reads, TCRdb called clonotypes with MiXCR, one entry per CDR3 protein. Found here are around 790,000 distinct CDR3 sequences, 21% of them singletons; the top ten hold roughly a tenth. The sample belongs to a study of response to subunit inactivated influenza vaccine. The CDR3 contains 13 residues. V lost 0 bases, J lost 2 bases, and 6 bases lay in between. CDR1 is SGHRS, CDR2 YFSETQ, per germline. J is TRBJ2-7 and V is TRBV5-1; D gene ambiguous. The clonotype was recovered from a man aged 50-60 years who received an inactivated influenza vaccine. The sequenced sample was PBMCs from blood, obtained about 5 days after vaccination. The CDR3 here is CASSLEWAYEQYF. Here the CDR3 DNA reads TGCGCCAGCAGCTTGGAGTGGGCCTACGAGCAGTACTTC. Full variable domain (outside the CDR3, taken from reference TRBV5-1 and TRBJ2-7): KAGVTQTPRYLIKTRGQQVTLSCSPISGHRSVSWYQQTPGQGLQFLFEYFSETQRNKGNFPGRFSGRQFSNSRSEMNVSTLELGDSALYLCASSLEWAYEQYFGPGTRLTVT.